This passage covers 29 T cell receptor beta chains from one sample sequenced in a study of blood T cells in healthy people across ages (dated by TCRdb to the mid-2010s). Library generation was performed with 5' RACE. The instrument was an Illumina HiSeq 2500. A second PCR of about 6 to 11 cycles was performed with a sample-barcoded 5' primer and a J-beta primer mix. The public sequencing data were trimmed at Q25 with fastp and processed into clonotypes with MiXCR by TCRdb, which kept only in-frame beta chains. Identical CDR3 proteins give one entry, which carries the most common genes and DNA. In all, the sample holds some 930,000 distinct CDR3 sequences, and almost 30% of those were seen once. 9.5% to 13% of the sample goes to the ten largest clones. The sample was also reused in another study, on T cells of mothers and their children.

Sequencing input: blood. These receptors all stem from a woman aged 40 to 50 in good health.

The chain has TRBV4-1 and TRBJ1-2; D not certain. The CDR3 contains 14 residues. CDR1 is MGHRA and CDR2 is YSYEKL in the germline V gene. Trimming took 1 base from V and 9 from J, leaving 15 bases between them. Here the CDR3 DNA reads TGCGCCAGCAGCCAAGTTTTGAGTGAGAGAAGCTACACCTTC. Protein product: CASSQVLSERSYTF.

This clonotype was seen many times. V and J are TRBV20-1 and TRBJ2-7, with D unresolved. The CDR3 is made up of 10 amino acids. In germline, CDR1 is DFQATT, CDR2 SNEGSKA (reference sequence). Trimming pared 3 bases from V and 5 bases from J, leaving 5 bases between. DNA of the CDR3: TGCAGTGCTAGTCACGACGAGCAGTACTTC. Protein product: CSASHDEQYF.

The gene calls are TRBV20-1 and TRBJ1-1; D unclear. CDR1 DFQATT and CDR2 SNEGSKA come from the germline V gene (reference sequence). Trimming took off 1 base at V and 2 bases at J, with 11 bases between the two ends. This CDR3 comprises 14 residues. The CDR3 sequence is CSARGHVLNTEAFF. The CDR3 bases are TGCAGTGCTAGAGGACACGTCCTCAACACTGAAGCTTTCTTT.

The genes are TRBV12-3 or TRBV12-4 and TRBJ2-3, with D possibly called TRBD1 or TRBD2 (5 bases each). The CDR3 totals 16 residues. The V and J ends lost 5 bases and 0 bases respectively, with 15 bases between them. CDR3 sequence reads: CASSGLRGGSTDTQYF. DNA for the CDR3: TGTGCCAGCAGTGGCCTAAGGGGCGGGAGCACAGATACGCAGTATTTT.

This clonotype was observed a few times. This chain joins TRBV12-3 or TRBV12-4 and TRBJ2-7, with unresolved D. Trimming removed 3 bases from V and 5 bases from J, with 11 bases in between. CDR3 length: 13 amino acids. The chain's CDR3 is CASSLSGTDEQYF. DNA of the CDR3: TGTGCCAGCAGTTTGTCGGGCACGGACGAGCAGTACTTC.

This clonotype was seen more than once but under ten times. The chain combines TRBV12-3 or TRBV12-4 with TRBJ2-1; 8 positions agree with TRBD1. J was trimmed by 2 bases and V by 4 bases; bases with no gene match: 10. CDR3 length: 17 residues. CDR3 sequence reads: CASSSDRESRTYNEQFF. The CDR3 bases are TGTGCCAGCAGTTCGGACAGGGAAAGTCGGACCTACAATGAGCAGTTCTTC.

The chain joins TRBV4-1 to TRBJ1-5, with D perhaps TRBD1 (5 bases). This CDR3 has 15 residues. V gave up 4 bases and J gave up 3 bases, with 13 bases separating them. Per germline, CDR1 MGHRA and CDR2 YSYEKL. CDR3 nucleotides: TGCGCCAGCAGCCTTCGCAGGGTTGCCAATCAGCCCCAGCATTTT. Protein product: CASSLRRVANQPQHF.

This clonotype showed up just once. The chain has TRBV4-1 and TRBJ1-1, with D possibly being TRBD1 (6 bases). V was trimmed by 1 base and J by 5 bases, leaving 23 bases between them. Germline V gene sequence: CDR1 MGHRA, CDR2 YSYEKL. This CDR3 comprises 18 residues. The CDR3: CASSQVGGQGFRRTEAFF. In DNA form, the CDR3 reads TGCGCCAGCAGCCAAGTGGGAGGGCAGGGGTTCCGTCGGACTGAAGCTTTCTTT.

V usage is TRBV10-3 and J usage is TRBJ2-3, with 7 positions matching TRBD2. The CDR3 consists of 15 residues. Germline CDR1 reads ENHRY; CDR2 reads SYGVKD. Germline trimming cut 0 bases from V and 3 bases from J; bases unmatched to any gene: 3. CDR3 amino acids: CAISESSGATDTQYF. DNA for the CDR3: TGTGCCATCAGTGAGTCGAGCGGGGCGACAGATACGCAGTATTTT.

This rearrangement joins TRBV2 to TRBJ1-2; D remains unclear. The CDR3 runs 14 residues. Trimming took 0 bases from V and 7 from J, leaving 12 bases between them. CDR1 and CDR2 (germline): SNHLY, FYNNEI. This chain's CDR3 is CASSEAGSPRGYTF. The CDR3 nucleotides are TGTGCCAGCAGTGAAGCGGGGTCACCTCGTGGCTACACCTTC.

A remark on this clonotype: This could be a read error, since a much larger clone is one nucleotide away. The rearrangement joins TRBV29-1 to TRBJ2-1; D remains unclear. The J call may be mistaken, given a closer DNA end match to TRBJ2-7. CDR1 SQVTM and CDR2 ANQGSEA come from the germline V gene. The CDR3 length is 12 residues. CDR3 sequence reads: CSVERTTNEQYF. The CDR3 nucleotides are TGCAGCGTTGAACGTACAACTAATGAGCAGTACTTC.

As regards this clonotype: A read error may be the cause here, since a much bigger clone is one base away. This chain links TRBV10-3 with TRBJ1-2, with 8 bases fitting TRBD1. Germline V gives CDR1 ENHRY, CDR2 SYGVKD. The CDR3 is 17 amino acids. V trimming: 2 bases; J trimming: 4 bases; junction bases outside the gene matches: 12. The CDR3 DNA follows: TGTGCCATCAGTGAGGCACTCCCGGGACAGGCCGTCTATGGCTACACCTTC. Its translation is CAISEALPGQAVYGYTF.

This clonotype was seen repeatedly, ten times or more. This sequence joins TRBV29-1 and TRBJ2-1; 8 bases align to TRBD1. The V gene's germline CDR1 is SQVTM and CDR2 ANQGSEA. CDR3 length: 14 amino acids. The trim removed 2 bases at V and 8 bases at J, leaving 8 bases unmatched. CDR3 loop: CSVERTGPADEQFF. The CDR3 DNA reads TGCAGCGTTGAAAGGACAGGGCCCGCGGATGAGCAGTTCTTC.

This clonotype was counted a few times. This chain links TRBV28 with TRBJ2-3, with TRBD1 as a possible D gene (6 bases). The germline V gene encodes CDR1 MDHEN and CDR2 SYDVKM. Trimming cost V 3 bases and J 2 bases, with 15 bases left between them. The CDR3 runs 16 residues. The CDR3 sequence: CASSFLCGQFTDTQYF. The CDR3 DNA is TGTGCCAGCAGTTTCCTTTGTGGACAGTTCACAGATACGCAGTATTTT.

There are a few counts of this clonotype. The chain uses TRBV7-2 and TRBJ2-1; TRBD1 matches at 7 bases. This CDR3 spans 15 amino acids. CDR1 SGHTA and CDR2 FQGNSA come from the germline V gene. V shed 5 bases and J 0 bases; nucleotides not matched to a gene: 4. CDR3 amino acids: CASSTDRASYNEQFF. The CDR3 nucleotides are TGTGCCAGCAGCACCGACAGGGCCTCCTACAATGAGCAGTTCTTC.

A few counts support this clonotype. The rearrangement joins TRBV28 to TRBJ1-5; 9 bases fit TRBD1. The CDR3 extends over 16 amino acids. Trimming took 6 bases from V and 6 from J; bases not matched to a gene: 12. Germline assignment: CDR1 MDHEN and CDR2 SYDVKM. CDR3 protein: CASRTPGQGFSQPQHF. As DNA, the CDR3 is TGTGCCAGCAGGACCCCGGGACAGGGTTTTTCTCAGCCCCAGCATTTT.

The rearrangement uses TRBV28 and TRBJ1-1; 7 bases are shared with TRBD1. The V segment lost 1 base and the J segment 11 bases; nucleotides outside the gene matches: 4. This CDR3 has 12 residues. The germline V gene encodes CDR1 MDHEN and CDR2 SYDVKM. The CDR3 nucleotides read TGTGCCAGCAGTTTATACCAGACAGGGGCTTTCTTT. The encoded protein is CASSLYQTGAFF. The complete variable domain, with remaining parts taken from reference TRBV28 and TRBJ1-1, reads DVKVTQSSRYLVKRTGEKVFLECVQDMDHENMFWYRQDPGLGLRLIYFSYDVKMKEKGDIPEGYSVSREKKERFSLILESASTNQTSMYLCASSLYQTGAFFGQGTRLTVV.

Ten or more counts support this clonotype. The chain uses TRBV5-1 and TRBJ2-7, with TRBD1 matching over 10 bases. Per germline, CDR1 SGHRS and CDR2 YFSETQ. The CDR3 is 15 amino acids. V was clipped by 4 bases and J by 4 bases; unmatched bases: 8. The CDR3 DNA follows: TGCGCCAGCAGCGCGGGGACAGGGGATATGTACGAGCAGTACTTC. Residues: CASSAGTGDMYEQYF.

This clonotype was counted at least ten times. This chain joins TRBV7-3 and TRBJ2-3; D unclear. Germline-derived CDR1 and CDR2 are SGHTA and FQGTGA. This CDR3 comprises 14 residues. With 1 base removed from V and 2 bases from J, the gap between germline ends came to 7 bases. The CDR3 loop reads CASSLSDNTDTQYF. The CDR3 DNA follows: TGTGCCAGCAGCTTAAGTGACAACACAGATACGCAGTATTTT.

The chain is built from TRBV20-1 and TRBJ2-4; no clear D. The assigned J gene may be wrong: the sequence end matches TRBJ2-7 better. The V gene's germline CDR1 is DFQATT and CDR2 SNEGSKA (reference sequence). The CDR3 consists of 13 residues. The CDR3 nucleotides are TGCAGTGCTCCCGACCCGGTTAACTACGAGCAGTACTTC. Translated, it gives CSAPDPVNYEQYF.

The chain joins TRBV20-1 to TRBJ2-1, with 10 positions matching TRBD2. The CDR3 contains 17 residues. Germline V CDR1 and CDR2: DFQATT, SNEGSKA (reference sequence). V shed 5 bases, J shed 2 bases, and the junction held 12 bases outside the gene matches. Here the CDR3 reads CSAPPALGTSAYNEQFF. CDR3 coding DNA: TGCAGTGCTCCCCCCGCATTGGGGACTAGCGCCTACAATGAGCAGTTCTTC.

This clonotype was picked up many times. It may be a read error: a sequence one base away is much more abundant. The chain couples TRBV20-1 to TRBJ2-5; D unclear. The CDR3 loop spans 11 amino acids. In germline, CDR1 is DFQATT, CDR2 SNEGSKA (reference sequence). Here the CDR3 DNA reads TGCAGGGCTAACTTCCAAGAGACCCAGTACTTC. Its translation is CRANFQETQYF.

This chain uses TRBV4-3 with TRBJ2-7; 14 nucleotides align to TRBD2. The CDR3 runs 16 residues. Germline CDR1 is LGHNA and CDR2 is YSLEER. The J segment lost 2 bases and the V segment lost 4 bases, leaving 4 bases of the junction unmatched. The DNA of the CDR3 is TGCGCCAGCAGCCGCGTGACTAGCGGGGGGGCCTACGAGCAGTACTTC. It is translated as CASSRVTSGGAYEQYF.

This clonotype was counted only a few times. V usage is TRBV4-1 and J usage is TRBJ1-5; D not certain. The germline gives CDR1 MGHRA, CDR2 YSYEKL. V dropped 1 base and J dropped 3 bases, with 13 bases sitting between them. CDR3 length: 16 amino acids. The CDR3 sequence: CASSQVFSRDNQPQHF. CDR3 nucleotide sequence: TGCGCCAGCAGCCAAGTTTTTAGCCGGGACAATCAGCCCCAGCATTTT.

Concerning this clonotype: One base away lies a much larger clone, so this may be a sequencing read error. The chain employs TRBV4-1 and TRBJ2-3; D remains ambiguous. Germline loops: CDR1 MGHRA, CDR2 YSYEKL. CDR3 length: 13 residues. This CDR3 is CASSQAPTDTRYF. The DNA of the CDR3 is TGCGCCAGCAGCCAAGCTCCCACAGATACGCGGTATTTT.

At least ten counts were recorded for this clonotype. The CDR3 here is CASSLAGRAGGLNEQFF. CDR3 DNA: TGCGCCAGCAGCTTGGCCGGTCGAGCGGGGGGTCTCAATGAGCAGTTCTTC. The J gene is TRBJ2-1, the V gene TRBV5-1, with TRBD2 matching 9 bases. Germline CDR1 reads SGHRS; CDR2 reads YFSETQ. This CDR3 comprises 17 residues. V dropped 0 bases and J dropped 6; count of bases not matched to a gene: 10. Based on the CDR3 plus reference TRBV5-1 and TRBJ2-1, the full variable domain is KAGVTQTPRYLIKTRGQQVTLSCSPISGHRSVSWYQQTPGQGLQFLFEYFSETQRNKGNFPGRFSGRQFSNSRSEMNVSTLELGDSALYLCASSLAGRAGGLNEQFFGPGTRLTVL.

The rearrangement uses TRBV7-8 and TRBJ2-1, with 16 nucleotides matching TRBD2. This CDR3 has 18 amino acids. The germline gives CDR1 SGHVS, CDR2 FQNEAQ. Trimming removed 4 bases from V and 2 bases from J; junction bases left unmatched: 5. CDR3 residues: CASSSSGTSGGAYNEQFF. CDR3 DNA: TGTGCCAGCAGCTCTTCCGGGACTAGCGGGGGGGCCTACAATGAGCAGTTCTTC.

This rearrangement joins TRBV27 to TRBJ1-2; D call uncertain. Germline lookup yields CDR1 MNHEY and CDR2 SMNVEV (reference sequence). Trimming pared 4 bases from V and 6 bases from J, leaving 15 bases between. The CDR3 is 14 amino acids. The CDR3 loop reads CASSYKGDNNGYTF. In nucleotides, the CDR3 is TGTGCCAGCAGTTACAAAGGTGACAACAATGGCTACACCTTC.

The rearrangement joins TRBV28 to TRBJ1-5; D perhaps matches TRBD1 (5 bases). Germline V gene lookup returns CDR1 MDHEN and CDR2 SYDVKM. The CDR3 length is 17 residues. V was cut by 2 bases and J by 1 base, with 15 bases left in between. CDR3 sequence: CASSLTTENLSNQPQHF. DNA for the CDR3: TGTGCCAGCAGTTTAACGACAGAGAACTTAAGCAATCAGCCCCAGCATTTT. Drawing the rest from reference TRBV28 and TRBJ1-5, the complete variable domain is DVKVTQSSRYLVKRTGEKVFLECVQDMDHENMFWYRQDPGLGLRLIYFSYDVKMKEKGDIPEGYSVSREKKERFSLILESASTNQTSMYLCASSLTTENLSNQPQHFGDGTRLSIL.